This entry lists 23 T cell receptor beta chains sequenced from one sample in a study of cytotoxic CD8 clonotypes in ibrutinib-treated CLL. Sequenced by immunoSEQ multiplex PCR; TCRdb stores in-frame clones only, minus some. The sample contains 20,000 to 30,000 clones, 65% to 80% of which appear only once. The sample in question was PBMCs, obtained after 12 months of ibrutinib treatment. The source of these receptors is a human donor with chronic lymphocytic leukemia.

The J gene is TRBJ1-1, the V gene TRBV6-5; D remains unclear. The V end lost 1 base, the J end lost 2 bases, and 8 bases lay between the germline ends. CDR1 is MNHEY, CDR2 SVGAGI, per germline. CDR3 length: 14 amino acids. The CDR3 DNA follows: TGTGCCAGCAGTTACTTTCGCACCAACACTGAAGCTTTCTTT. As protein: CASSYFRTNTEAFF.

CDR3 loop: CASSYYGRNGYTF. CDR3 DNA: TGTGCCAGCAGTTACTATGGCAGGAATGGCTACACCTTC. The chain combines TRBV6-5 with TRBJ1-2; D ambiguous. The CDR3 has 13 residues. Germline V gene sequence: CDR1 MNHEY, CDR2 SVGAGI. Trimming took 1 base from V and 6 from J, leaving 9 bases between them.

V is TRBV23-1 and J is TRBJ1-4; tentatively, D is TRBD1 (5 bases). TRBV23-1 is an ORF, and what it does is uncertain. Trimming pared 4 bases from V and 4 bases from J, leaving 13 bases between. The length of the CDR3 is 15 residues. For the CDR3, the DNA is TGCGCCAGCAGTCTCCGGACACGGATTAATGAAAAACTGTTTTTT. Amino acid sequence: CASSLRTRINEKLFF.

V is TRBV5-1 and J is TRBJ2-5; the match to TRBD2 covers 7 bases. The CDR3 runs 15 residues. Germline trimming cut 4 bases from V and 3 bases from J; bases unmatched to any gene: 9. Looked up from germline, CDR1 is SGHRS and CDR2 is YFSETQ. This CDR3 is CASSPPGLAEETQYF. In nucleotides, the CDR3 is TGCGCCAGCAGCCCTCCCGGGCTAGCGGAAGAGACCCAGTACTTC. The whole variable domain, filled in from reference TRBV5-1 and TRBJ2-5, reads KAGVTQTPRYLIKTRGQQVTLSCSPISGHRSVSWYQQTPGQGLQFLFEYFSETQRNKGNFPGRFSGRQFSNSRSEMNVSTLELGDSALYLCASSPPGLAEETQYFGPGTRLLVL.

The count of this clone is one. This chain joins TRBV9 and TRBJ1-3; D gene uncertain. Germline CDR1 SGDLS, CDR2 YYNGEE. The CDR3 runs 14 residues. Between the trimmed V and J ends, which lost 4 bases and 4 bases, there was a span of 12 bases. In DNA, the CDR3 is TGTGCCAGCAGCCTCGTGGGTTCGGGAAACACCATATATTTT. It translates to CASSLVGSGNTIYF.

A word on this clone: Its ends do not fully match the called genes, so a read error is possible. This sequence joins TRBV7-9 and TRBJ1-2; no clear D gene. In germline, CDR1 is SEHNR, CDR2 FQNEAQ (reference sequence). This CDR3 region has 15 residues. CDR3 in amino acids: CASSVAEPRSGGYTF. CDR3 DNA sequence: TGTGCCAGCAGCGTAGCAGAGCCGCGGTCGGGGGGCTACACCTTC.

A word on this clone: A far more abundant clone sits one base away, making this likely a read error. The CDR3 nucleotides read TGTGCCAGCGGCCAAGAGGGGGGCTACGAGCAGTACTTC. This codes for CASGQEGGYEQYF. V gene TRBV9 combines with J gene TRBJ2-7, with D perhaps TRBD1 or TRBD2 (6 bases each). CDR1 SGDLS and CDR2 YYNGEE come from the germline V gene. The CDR3 spans 13 residues. V was clipped by 7 bases and J by 3 bases, with 14 bases between them.

The chain recombines TRBV7-8 with TRBJ1-1; D is possibly TRBD1 (5 bases). Germline CDR1 reads SGHVS; CDR2 reads FQNEAQ. Trimming left V 7 bases short and J 7 bases short, with 13 bases between. The CDR3 sequence is 12 residues long. In nucleotides, the CDR3 is TGTGCCAGCACCCAGAATGGGGGTGAAGCTTTCTTT. It translates to CASTQNGGEAFF.

A word on this clone: A far larger clone is only one base removed, so a read error is likely. The gene calls are TRBV5-6 and TRBJ2-5; 7 positions match TRBD2. V was clipped by 0 bases and J by 4 bases; unmatched bases: 6. CDR1 SGHDT and CDR2 YYEEEE come from the germline V gene. The CDR3 is made up of 15 amino acids. In DNA, the CDR3 is TGTGCCAGCAGCTTGGTAGCGTGGGGGGGAGAGACCCAGTACTTC. Amino acids: CASSLVAWGGETQYF.

V gene TRBV9 combines with J gene TRBJ2-6, with D possibly being TRBD1 (5 bases). The CDR3 totals 19 residues. The germline V gene encodes CDR1 SGDLS and CDR2 YYNGEE. The V end lost 0 bases, the J end lost 0 bases, and 16 bases lay between the germline ends. The CDR3 is CASSVAFRALGSGANVLTF. The CDR3 coding sequence is TGTGCCAGCAGCGTAGCTTTCAGGGCCTTAGGCTCTGGGGCCAACGTCCTGACTTTC.

The chain has TRBV6-5 and TRBJ1-1; 7 bases map to TRBD1. Germline CDR1 and CDR2: MNHEY and SVGAGI. This CDR3 is 15 amino acids long. V gave up 0 bases and J gave up 5 bases; unmatched junction bases: 6. CDR3 bases: TGTGCCAGCAGTTACTCGATCAGGGGGGAGACTGAAGCTTTCTTT. Translating it yields CASSYSIRGETEAFF.

The chain links TRBV4-1 to TRBJ2-2; TRBD2 matches 7 bases. From germline, CDR1 is MGHRA and CDR2 YSYEKL. V lost 3 bases and J lost 1; bases outside the gene matches: 14. The CDR3 runs to 19 residues. In DNA, the CDR3 is TGCGCCAGCAGCCACCCCTCCGCGGGGCTAGCGGTGAACACCGGGGAGCTGTTTTTT. This gives the protein CASSHPSAGLAVNTGELFF.

This chain connects TRBV19 to TRBJ2-4, with 8 positions matching TRBD1. CDR1 is LNHDA, CDR2 SQIVND, per germline (reference sequence). CDR3 size: 16 residues. The trim removed 6 bases at V and 0 bases at J, leaving 7 bases unmatched. The CDR3 sequence is CASSPRGLVAKNIQYF. CDR3 nucleotides: TGTGCCAGTAGCCCCAGGGGGCTCGTAGCCAAAAACATTCAGTACTTC. Drawing the rest from reference TRBV19 and TRBJ2-4, the complete variable domain is DGGITQSPKYLFRKEGQNVTLSCEQNLNHDAMYWYRQDPGQGLRLIYYSQIVNDFQKGDIAEGYSVSREKKESFPLTVTSAQKNPTAFYLCASSPRGLVAKNIQYFGAGTRLSVL.

V is TRBV5-1 and J is TRBJ1-3; TRBD1 matches 7 bases. V shed 0 bases and J 4 bases; nucleotides not matched to a gene: 1. This CDR3 is 14 amino acids long. Looked up from germline, CDR1 is SGHRS and CDR2 is YFSETQ. Written as DNA, the CDR3 is TGCGCCAGCAGCTTGGGACAGGGAGGAAACACCATATATTTT. As protein: CASSLGQGGNTIYF.

The chain links TRBV4-1 to TRBJ2-1, with D possibly matching TRBD2 (5 bases). CDR1 and CDR2 (germline): MGHRA, YSYEKL. V shed 2 bases and J shed 8 bases, with 16 bases lying between them. This CDR3 comprises 15 residues. The CDR3 region has the DNA TGCGCCAGCAGCCAACCAACTAGAACCGGCTATGAGCAGTTCTTC. As protein: CASSQPTRTGYEQFF.

Details on this clone: A much larger clonotype is one base distant, so this may be a read error. The sample carries other DNA sequences with the same CDR3. The chain uses TRBV5-6 and TRBJ2-5; TRBD2 aligns across 10 bases. V dropped 0 bases and J dropped 4; count of bases not matched to a gene: 3. Germline CDR1 is SGHDT and CDR2 is YYEEEE. The CDR3 totals 15 residues. The CDR3 DNA reads TGTGCCAGCAGCTTGGTAGCGGGGGGAGGAGAGACCCAGTACTTC. This encodes CASSLVAGGGETQYF.

This clone was detected a few times. This chain uses TRBV7-9 with TRBJ2-7, with D tentatively TRBD1 (6 bases). Trimming pared 1 base from V and 0 bases from J, leaving 10 bases between. The CDR3 loop spans 15 amino acids. Germline V gene lookup returns CDR1 SEHNR and CDR2 FQNEAQ (reference sequence). The CDR3 DNA is TGTGCCAGCAGCTTAGGTGCAGGGGTCTCCTACGAGCAGTACTTC. Translation gives CASSLGAGVSYEQYF. Full variable domain (remainder filled in from reference TRBV7-9 and TRBJ2-7): DTGVSQNPRHKITKRGQNVTFRCDPISEHNRLYWYRQTLGQGPEFLTYFQNEAQLEKSRLLSDRFSAERPKGSFSTLEIQRTEQGDSAMYLCASSLGAGVSYEQYFGPGTRLTVT.

The gene calls are TRBV4-3 and TRBJ2-1; TRBD2 agrees at 7 bases. Trimming cost V 0 bases and J 4 bases; bases outside gene matches: 3. CDR3 size: 15 residues. Germline CDR1 and CDR2: LGHNA and YSLEER. The CDR3 DNA follows: TGCGCCAGCAGCCAAGATCCAGCGGGATACAATGAGCAGTTCTTC. Its protein product is CASSQDPAGYNEQFF.

The V and J genes are TRBV7-9 and TRBJ1-2; possible D gene TRBD1, 5 bases. The V gene lost 5 bases and the J gene lost 4 bases, with 11 bases spanning the gap. Germline loops: CDR1 SEHNR, CDR2 FQNEAQ (reference sequence). CDR3 length equals 13 residues. CDR3 in DNA: TGTGCCAGCAGCACGCGGGGACTCTATGGCTACACCTTC. It yields the protein CASSTRGLYGYTF.

This clone showed up just a few times. The gene calls are TRBV14 and TRBJ1-6; TRBD1 matches 9 bases. The CDR3 is 15 amino acids. CDR1 and CDR2 (germline): SGHDN, FVKESK. V shed 1 base and J 7 bases; nucleotides not matched to a gene: 2. CDR3 DNA: TGTGCCAGCAGCCAAGGACAGGGGGTAAATTCACCCCTCCACTTT. Its protein product is CASSQGQGVNSPLHF. The full variable domain, in which reference TRBV14 and TRBJ1-6 provide the parts outside the CDR3, is EAGVTQFPSHSVIEKGQTVTLRCDPISGHDNLYWYRRVMGKEIKFLLHFVKESKQDESGMPNNRFLAERTGGTYSTLKVQPAELEDSGVYFCASSQGQGVNSPLHFGNGTRLTVT.

The chain employs TRBV5-1 and TRBJ2-2, with a tentative D call TRBD1 (6 bases). Germline-derived CDR1 and CDR2 are SGHRS and YFSETQ. The CDR3 is 13 amino acids. V shed 10 bases and J shed 4 bases, with 14 bases lying between them. Written as DNA, the CDR3 is TGCGCCTCCCGAGGGGGTTCCACCGGGGAGCTGTTTTTT. Its translation is CASRGGSTGELFF. The full variable domain, in which reference TRBV5-1 and TRBJ2-2 provide the parts outside the CDR3, is KAGVTQTPRYLIKTRGQQVTLSCSPISGHRSVSWYQQTPGQGLQFLFEYFSETQRNKGNFPGRFSGRQFSNSRSEMNVSTLELGDSALYLCASRGGSTGELFFGEGSRLTVL.

The gene calls are TRBV2 and TRBJ1-2; TRBD1 matches at 7 bases. V dropped 8 bases and J dropped 3; count of bases not matched to a gene: 9. CDR1 and CDR2 (germline): SNHLY, FYNNEI. The length of the CDR3 is 14 residues. This CDR3 is CASFQGGTYYGYTF. The DNA of the CDR3 is TGTGCCAGCTTCCAGGGGGGTACTTACTATGGCTACACCTTC.

This chain links TRBV7-2 with TRBJ2-5, with D possibly called TRBD1 or TRBD2 (5 bases each). Germline V lookup: CDR1 SGHTA, CDR2 FQGNSA. The CDR3 consists of 17 residues. V was trimmed by 5 bases and J by 1 base, leaving 20 bases between them. The CDR3 coding sequence is TGTGCCAGCAGCGGCGCCTCGGGGCAGTCCTTCCAAGAGACCCAGTACTTC. This codes for CASSGASGQSFQETQYF.